Following are 27 T cell receptor beta chains from one sample sequenced in a study of T cell responses to AZD1222 COVID-19 vaccine. Method: immunoSEQ multiplex PCR; TCRdb's copy keeps in-frame clones and lacks some. The table shows under 110,000 clones, with 86% occurring only once. The sample in question was peripheral blood, obtained on day 0 of AZD1222 vaccination. These receptors all stem from an adult in good health.

This clone was observed once. The gene calls are TRBV7-9 and TRBJ1-5; D remains ambiguous. Trimming took 4 bases from V and 0 from J, leaving 10 bases between them. The germline V gene has CDR1 SEHNR and CDR2 FQNEAQ (reference sequence). This CDR3 is built from 15 residues. CDR3 residues: CASSSDPFSNQPQHF. The CDR3 DNA follows: TGTGCCAGCAGCTCGGACCCATTTAGCAATCAGCCCCAGCATTTT.

Remarks on this clone: One end of the junction fails to match germline, which may point to a read error. This chain uses TRBV7-3 with TRBJ2-2; D is undetermined. The length of the CDR3 is 15 residues. Per germline, CDR1 SGHTA and CDR2 FQGTGA. Here the CDR3 DNA reads TGTGCCAGCAGTTTAACTGACCAAGCCACCGGGGAGCTGTTTTTT. Residues: CASSLTDQATGELFF.

V gene TRBV19 combines with J gene TRBJ2-1; 8 bases align to TRBD1. Germline CDR1 is LNHDA and CDR2 is SQIVND (reference sequence). The CDR3 extends over 14 amino acids. The ends lost 6 bases at V and 1 base at J; junction bases unmatched: 2. In nucleotides, the CDR3 is TGTGCCAGTAGCCGGACAGGGTCCTACAATGAGCAGTTCTTC. Its protein is CASSRTGSYNEQFF.

The chain couples TRBV30 to TRBJ1-2, with 8 bases fitting TRBD1. The V gene end was trimmed by 1 base and the J gene end by 6 bases; junction bases not matched to a gene: 10. This CDR3 has 15 residues. Germline CDR1 and CDR2: GTSNPN and SVGIG (reference sequence). CDR3 bases: TGTGCCTGGAGTGAACGGGGCAGGGGGCGGCATGGCTACACCTTC. It translates to CAWSERGRGRHGYTF.

The chain links TRBV6-2 or TRBV6-3 to TRBJ2-5, with 10 positions matching TRBD2. This CDR3 spans 17 amino acids. The junction had 8 bases not matched to a gene; V was cut back by 2 bases and J by 2 bases. Germline V CDR1 and CDR2: MNHEY, SVGEGT. CDR3 protein: CASSYPTGLAAQETQYF. The CDR3 bases are TGTGCCAGCAGTTACCCCACCGGACTAGCGGCTCAAGAGACCCAGTACTTC.

The rearrangement uses TRBV19 and TRBJ1-4; possible D gene TRBD1, 6 bases. This CDR3 is built from 13 residues. Germline values: CDR1 LNHDA, CDR2 SQIVND (reference sequence). V lost 5 bases, J lost 4 bases, and 8 bases lay in between. The CDR3 loop reads CASSGQLNEKLFF. For the CDR3, the DNA is TGTGCCAGTAGTGGACAGCTTAATGAAAAACTGTTTTTT. The full variable domain, completed using reference TRBV19 and TRBJ1-4, is DGGITQSPKYLFRKEGQNVTLSCEQNLNHDAMYWYRQDPGQGLRLIYYSQIVNDFQKGDIAEGYSVSREKKESFPLTVTSAQKNPTAFYLCASSGQLNEKLFFGSGTQLSVL.

This clone was seen more than once but under ten times. The genes are TRBV5-6 and TRBJ2-6, with D possibly TRBD1 on 6 matching bases. This CDR3 region has 19 residues. V was trimmed by 4 bases and J by 0 bases, leaving 20 bases between them. Germline V CDR1 and CDR2: SGHDT, YYEEEE. CDR3 nucleotide sequence: TGTGCCAGCAGCAACCTGAAGAACAGGGCGAGCTCTGGGGCCAACGTCCTGACTTTC. This codes for CASSNLKNRASSGANVLTF. The variable domain in full, with the rest retrieved from reference TRBV5-6 and TRBJ2-6, is DAGVTQSPTHLIKTRGQQVTLRCSPKSGHDTVSWYQQALGQGPQFIFQYYEEEERQRGNFPDRFSGHQFPNYSSELNVNALLLGDSALYLCASSNLKNRASSGANVLTFGAGSRLTVL.

The J gene is TRBJ2-2, the V gene TRBV24-1; 8 bases match TRBD2. CDR1 is KGHDR, CDR2 SFDVKD, per germline. With V trimmed by 3 bases and J by 0 bases, 2 bases remained unmatched. The CDR3 extends over 16 amino acids. The chain's CDR3 is CATSDPTSANTGELFF. The DNA for the CDR3 is TGTGCCACCAGTGATCCGACTAGCGCGAACACCGGGGAGCTGTTTTTT.

This chain links TRBV5-6 with TRBJ2-7, with 9 bases identical to TRBD1. The germline CDR1 and CDR2 sequences are SGHDT and YYEEEE. The V gene end was trimmed by 2 bases and the J gene end by 3 bases; junction bases not matched to a gene: 12. The CDR3 is 17 residues long. In nucleotides, the CDR3 is TGTGCCAGCAGCTTATTTGGACGGGGACAGGGACGCTACGAGCAGTACTTC. Translating it yields CASSLFGRGQGRYEQYF.

The genes are TRBV28 and TRBJ1-6, with TRBD1 matching 9 bases. The CDR3 has 14 residues. Germline V gene sequence: CDR1 MDHEN, CDR2 SYDVKM. After removal of 8 bases from V and 9 bases from J, the junction contained 8 bases not matched to a gene. CDR3 loop: CASGTGGDGSPLHF. The CDR3, as DNA: TGTGCCAGCGGAACAGGGGGCGATGGTTCACCCCTCCACTTT.

The chain has TRBV11-2 and TRBJ2-5, with 7 bases that match TRBD1. The CDR3 consists of 13 residues. V lost 4 bases and J lost 4; bases outside the gene matches: 3. Germline values: CDR1 SGHAT, CDR2 FQNNGV. The CDR3 nucleotides are TGTGCCAGCAGCTGGGACAGTAGAGAGACCCAGTACTTC. It specifies CASSWDSRETQYF.

CDR3 DNA sequence: TGTGCCTCCCAAATCGGGGAAAAACTGTTTTTT. Protein sequence: CASQIGEKLFF. The chain couples TRBV28 to TRBJ1-4, with unresolved D. CDR3 length: 11 residues. Germline CDR1 is MDHEN and CDR2 is SYDVKM. Trimming stripped 11 bases from V and 8 bases from J, with 12 bases between.

The rearrangement links TRBV2 to TRBJ1-3; the D gene is possibly TRBD1 (6 bases). Between the trimmed V and J ends, which lost 7 bases and 2 bases, there was a span of 12 bases. This CDR3 is 14 amino acids long. Germline loops: CDR1 SNHLY, CDR2 FYNNEI. CDR3 protein: CASTQQGPGNTIYF. The CDR3 DNA follows: TGTGCCAGCACCCAACAGGGACCTGGAAACACCATATATTTT. Full variable domain (missing parts from reference TRBV2 and TRBJ1-3): EPEVTQTPSHQVTQMGQEVILRCVPISNHLYFYWYRQILGQKVEFLVSFYNNEISEKSEIFDDQFSVERPDGSNFTLKIRSTKLEDSAMYFCASTQQGPGNTIYFGEGSWLTVV.

The chain carries TRBV19 and TRBJ1-2; D is perhaps TRBD1 (5 bases). In germline, CDR1 is LNHDA, CDR2 SQIVND (reference sequence). V gave up 6 bases and J gave up 4 bases, with 15 bases separating them. The CDR3 has 14 residues. The CDR3 region has the DNA TGTGCCAGTAGGAACCGGGACTTCTTCTATGGCTACACCTTC. It translates to CASRNRDFFYGYTF.

This clone appeared a single time. The chain carries TRBV4-3 and TRBJ1-1; D remains ambiguous. V gave up 3 bases and J gave up 1 base, with 21 bases separating them. There are 18 residues in the CDR3. Germline V gene sequence: CDR1 LGHNA, CDR2 YSLEER. CDR3 nucleotide sequence: TGCGCCAGCAGCCACCCGACGAGCACGGTAGCGGGGAACACTGAAGCTTTCTTT. Translation: CASSHPTSTVAGNTEAFF.

This clone was detected only once. V is TRBV18 and J is TRBJ2-5, with D unclear. Trimming removed 4 bases from V and 1 base from J, with 7 bases in between. The CDR3 totals 13 residues. Germline V gene sequence: CDR1 KGHSH, CDR2 LQKENI. Written as DNA, the CDR3 is TGTGCCAGCTCACGGCAGTCCCAAGAGACCCAGTACTTC. It is translated as CASSRQSQETQYF.

The chain employs TRBV10-1 and TRBJ2-3, with 16 bases lining up with TRBD2. Trimming at V came to 8 bases and at J to 8 bases, leaving 19 bases not matched to a gene. This CDR3 comprises 19 residues. Germline V gene sequence: CDR1 WNHNN, CDR2 SYGVQD (reference sequence). CDR3 residues: CASLSGTSGRALHLSTQYF. The CDR3 DNA is TGCGCCAGCCTCTCCGGGACTAGCGGGAGGGCCCTGCATCTGAGTACGCAGTATTTT.

The chain carries TRBV7-3 and TRBJ2-1; no clear D gene. CDR3 length: 20 residues. Germline CDR1 SGHTA, CDR2 FQGTGA. V lost 1 base and J lost 5, with 27 bases in between. The CDR3 coding sequence is TGTGCCAGCAGCTTAATAGGCAGGATTTTTCGGACCCTTTCGAACAATGAGCAGTTCTTC. It encodes CASSLIGRIFRTLSNNEQFF. The whole variable domain, remainder taken from reference TRBV7-3 and TRBJ2-1, is GAGVSQTPSNKVTEKGKYVELRCDPISGHTALYWYRQSLGQGPEFLIYFQGTGAADDSGLPNDRFFAVRPEGSVSTLKIQRTERGDSAVYLCASSLIGRIFRTLSNNEQFFGPGTRLTVL.

This rearrangement joins TRBV5-4 to TRBJ2-2; the match to TRBD1 covers 9 bases. This CDR3 comprises 17 residues. The J segment lost 0 bases and the V segment lost 5 bases, leaving 8 bases of the junction unmatched. Germline V gene data show CDR1 as SGHNT and CDR2 as YYREEE (reference sequence). As DNA, the CDR3 is TGTGCCAGCAGTTCCGCACAGGGGGCTCCGAACACCGGGGAGCTGTTTTTT. It codes for CASSSAQGAPNTGELFF.

V usage is TRBV20-1 and J usage is TRBJ2-3, with TRBD2 as a possible D gene (6 bases). Per germline, CDR1 DFQATT and CDR2 SNEGSKA (reference sequence). Trimming took 3 bases from V and 1 from J, leaving 8 bases between them. The CDR3 consists of 13 residues. CDR3 sequence: CSASSSGTDTQYF. The CDR3 DNA reads TGCAGTGCTAGTTCTAGCGGCACAGATACGCAGTATTTT.

This clone was observed once. V usage is TRBV14 and J usage is TRBJ1-2; D may be TRBD1 (5 bases). This CDR3 is 15 amino acids long. Per the germline V gene, CDR1 is SGHDN and CDR2 is FVKESK. Trimming shortened V by 1 base and J by 5 bases, and 14 bases separated the two germline ends. The CDR3: CASSQADGTDYGYTF. The CDR3 nucleotides are TGTGCCAGCAGCCAAGCCGACGGGACTGATTATGGCTACACCTTC. Full variable domain (remainder filled in from reference TRBV14 and TRBJ1-2): EAGVTQFPSHSVIEKGQTVTLRCDPISGHDNLYWYRRVMGKEIKFLLHFVKESKQDESGMPNNRFLAERTGGTYSTLKVQPAELEDSGVYFCASSQADGTDYGYTFGSGTRLTVV.

In its sample, this clone was seen a few times. V is TRBV6-2 or TRBV6-3 and J is TRBJ2-5, with 7 nucleotides matching TRBD2. The V gene end was trimmed by 2 bases and the J gene end by 5 bases; junction bases not matched to a gene: 8. Looked up from germline, CDR1 is MNHEY and CDR2 is SVGEGT. CDR3 size: 15 residues. This CDR3 is CASSYPAWRGETQYF. CDR3 bases: TGTGCCAGCAGTTACCCGGCCTGGCGGGGGGAGACCCAGTACTTC.

The chain uses TRBV7-9 and TRBJ2-5; tentative D call: TRBD1 (6 bases). Germline V gene data show CDR1 as SEHNR and CDR2 as FQNEAQ (reference sequence). The germline V and J ends were trimmed by 4 bases and 5 bases, with 14 bases remaining between them. This CDR3 comprises 14 residues. This CDR3 reads CASSSGSGAETQYF. Here the CDR3 DNA reads TGTGCCAGCAGCTCTGGGTCAGGGGCCGAGACCCAGTACTTC.

The V and J genes are TRBV7-9 and TRBJ2-3; no firm D call. Trimming removed 1 base at V and 4 bases at J, with 12 bases between. CDR1 SEHNR and CDR2 FQNEAQ come from the germline V gene (reference sequence). The CDR3 is 15 amino acids. In DNA, the CDR3 is TGTGCCAGCAGCTTAGGGTCAATAGGACCAGATACGCAGTATTTT. Encoded protein: CASSLGSIGPDTQYF.

This sequence joins TRBV10-1 and TRBJ2-6; 9 nucleotides agree with TRBD1. V trimming: 2 bases; J trimming: 3 bases; junction bases outside the gene matches: 8. This CDR3 spans 18 amino acids. Looked up from germline, CDR1 is WNHNN and CDR2 is SYGVQD (reference sequence). CDR3 sequence: CASSERGQGVSGANVLTF. The CDR3 nucleotides read TGCGCCAGCAGTGAGAGGGGACAGGGAGTCAGTGGGGCCAACGTCCTGACTTTC.

This sequence joins TRBV3-1 (or the pseudogene TRBV3-2) and TRBJ1-1, with D uncertain. This CDR3 has 13 amino acids. Looked up from germline, CDR1 is LGHDT and CDR2 is YNNKEL (reference sequence). Trimming left V 3 bases short and J 4 bases short, with 9 bases between. The CDR3 loop reads CASSQVKGTEAFF. The CDR3 nucleotides read TGTGCCAGCAGCCAGGTTAAAGGCACTGAAGCTTTCTTT.

The chain joins TRBV4-1 to TRBJ1-5; D remains ambiguous. The CDR3 length is 16 residues. V dropped 0 bases and J dropped 1 base, with 10 bases sitting between them. Germline CDR1 reads MGHRA; CDR2 reads YSYEKL. CDR3 DNA: TGCGCCAGCAGCCAAGATAGTCCCCCAAGCAATCAGCCCCAGCATTTT. Translation gives CASSQDSPPSNQPQHF.